These 30 T cell receptor beta chains share one sample of origin, sequenced in a study of PD-L1 blockade in urothelial cancer. Measured with immunoSEQ multiplex PCR; TCRdb has only the in-frame clones, and not every one. This sample has 45,000 to 50,000 clones, with around 89% found just once. The material sequenced was PBMCs, taken around atezolizumab (anti-PD-L1) treatment. These receptor sequences come from a man older than 75 with urothelial cancer.

The rearrangement uses TRBV19 and TRBJ2-1, with 7 bases lining up with TRBD2. Germline lookup yields CDR1 LNHDA and CDR2 SQIVND (reference sequence). This CDR3 contains 15 residues. Losses at the gene ends were 4 bases for V and 2 bases for J; bases not matched to a gene: 5. CDR3 amino acids: CASSRGRDPYNEQFF. The CDR3, as DNA: TGTGCCAGTAGTAGGGGGAGGGACCCCTACAATGAGCAGTTCTTC.

The rearrangement uses TRBV18 and TRBJ2-2; D might be TRBD2 (6 bases). Germline lookup yields CDR1 KGHSH and CDR2 LQKENI. Trimming shortened V by 6 bases and J by 4 bases, and 18 bases separated the two germline ends. The CDR3 totals 16 residues. Here the CDR3 DNA reads TGTGCCAGCTCGACCTCCGGGACTCCTTTCACCGGGGAGCTGTTTTTT. Protein: CASSTSGTPFTGELFF.

A single count supports this clone. J is TRBJ1-4 and V is TRBV15; D may be TRBD1 (5 bases). The germline V gene encodes CDR1 LNHNV and CDR2 YYDKDF (reference sequence). V was shortened by 3 bases and J by 5 bases, with 13 bases between the two germline ends. The CDR3 consists of 15 residues. The CDR3 sequence: CATSRADSFNEKLFF. In DNA form, the CDR3 reads TGTGCCACCAGCAGGGCCGACAGTTTCAATGAAAAACTGTTTTTT. Complete variable domain (other parts from reference TRBV15 and TRBJ1-4): DAMVIQNPRYQVTQFGKPVTLSCSQTLNHNVMYWYQQKSSQAPKLLFHYYDKDFNNEADTPDNFQSRRPNTSFCFLDIRSPGLGDTAMYLCATSRADSFNEKLFFGSGTQLSVL.

V usage is TRBV9 and J usage is TRBJ2-1, with D perhaps TRBD1 (7 bases). The CDR3 has 17 amino acids. Germline CDR1 reads SGDLS; CDR2 reads YYNGEE. Trimming pared 0 bases from V and 2 bases from J, leaving 15 bases between. DNA for the CDR3: TGTGCCAGCAGCGTAGTAGGAGGGCAGGGGGCCTACAATGAGCAGTTCTTC. Its translation is CASSVVGGQGAYNEQFF.

This clone was picked up one time. The V and J genes are TRBV7-2 and TRBJ1-1, with D unclear. V shed 3 bases and J shed 6 bases, with 8 bases lying between them. Germline V gene data show CDR1 as SGHTA and CDR2 as FQGNSA. The CDR3 covers 12 residues. In DNA, the CDR3 is TGTGCCAGCAGCTTGTTTTTATCTGAAGCTTTCTTT. Translating it yields CASSLFLSEAFF.

The J gene is TRBJ2-1, the V gene TRBV5-1, with 9 bases lining up with TRBD2. The germline V gene encodes CDR1 SGHRS and CDR2 YFSETQ. Losses at the gene ends were 3 bases for V and 6 bases for J; bases not matched to a gene: 10. The length of the CDR3 is 16 residues. CDR3 DNA sequence: TGCGCCAGCAGCTCGAATGGAGCGGGAGGTGGCAATGAGCAGTTCTTC. Its protein product is CASSSNGAGGGNEQFF.

The chain is built from TRBV5-1 and TRBJ2-5; TRBD1 is a possible D gene (6 bases). Per germline, CDR1 SGHRS and CDR2 YFSETQ. With 3 bases removed from V and 4 bases from J, the gap between germline ends came to 25 bases. The CDR3 is made up of 18 amino acids. The CDR3 DNA reads as TGCGCCAGCAGCTGGGGGCCGCGAGGGGGATCGCTAGGAGAGACCCAGTACTTC. Its protein is CASSWGPRGGSLGETQYF.

J is TRBJ1-2 and V is TRBV6-1; 7 bases are shared with TRBD1. The CDR3 extends over 12 amino acids. The V segment lost 4 bases and the J segment 5 bases; nucleotides outside the gene matches: 1. The V gene's germline CDR1 is MNHNS and CDR2 SASEGT. The CDR3 region is CASSGQGYGYTF. CDR3 in DNA: TGTGCCAGCAGTGGACAGGGTTATGGCTACACCTTC.

The chain links TRBV6-5 to TRBJ1-2, with 8 nucleotides matching TRBD1. CDR3 length: 16 amino acids. The germline V gene encodes CDR1 MNHEY and CDR2 SVGAGI. V shed 2 bases and J 4 bases; nucleotides not matched to a gene: 9. This CDR3 reads CASSYQWTGKAYGYTF. Here the CDR3 DNA reads TGTGCCAGCAGTTACCAGTGGACAGGGAAAGCCTATGGCTACACCTTC.

The V and J genes are TRBV6-1 and TRBJ1-1, with a tentative D call TRBD1 (6 bases). This CDR3 is built from 17 residues. The germline CDR1 and CDR2 sequences are MNHNS and SASEGT. The V end lost 1 base, the J end lost 0 bases, and 15 bases lay between the germline ends. This chain's CDR3 is CASSEGFWTALNTEAFF. The CDR3 bases are TGTGCCAGCAGTGAAGGGTTCTGGACAGCGCTGAACACTGAAGCTTTCTTT.

The chain uses TRBV7-2 and TRBJ1-2; tentative D call: TRBD1 (5 bases). Trimming removed 4 bases at V and 2 bases at J, with 11 bases between. The germline V gene encodes CDR1 SGHTA and CDR2 FQGNSA. The CDR3 is 14 amino acids. CDR3 residues: CASSWADSNYGYTF. Here the CDR3 DNA reads TGTGCCAGCAGCTGGGCTGACAGCAACTATGGCTACACCTTC.

The chain couples TRBV28 to TRBJ2-7; tentatively, D is TRBD1 (7 bases). The germline CDR1 and CDR2 sequences are MDHEN and SYDVKM. Trimming removed 6 bases at V and 3 bases at J, with 21 bases between. The CDR3 extends over 16 amino acids. The CDR3 bases are TGTGCCAGCAGCACGGGACAGCTAGCGAGATTCTACGAGCAGTACTTC. This codes for CASSTGQLARFYEQYF.

In nucleotides, the CDR3 is TGTGCCAGTGGTGGGGCGACTGAAGCTTTCTTT. It is translated as CASGGATEAFF. This chain connects TRBV19 to TRBJ1-1, with D maybe TRBD1 (5 bases). Germline V CDR1 and CDR2: LNHDA, SQIVND (reference sequence). Trimming took off 8 bases at V and 5 bases at J, with 9 bases between the two ends. The CDR3 consists of 11 residues.

The rearrangement uses TRBV7-2 and TRBJ2-2; D call uncertain. Per germline, CDR1 SGHTA and CDR2 FQGNSA. This CDR3 has 13 amino acids. The ends were cut back, 8 bases at V and 1 base at J, with 8 bases in the middle. For the CDR3, the DNA is TGTGCCAGCGTGGCCTTGAACACCGGGGAGCTGTTTTTT. Amino acids: CASVALNTGELFF.

The V and J genes are TRBV6-5 and TRBJ1-2, with a possible D match to TRBD1 (6 bases). The V end lost 6 bases, the J end lost 4 bases, and 12 bases lay between the germline ends. The length of the CDR3 is 13 residues. Germline-derived CDR1 and CDR2 are MNHEY and SVGAGI. DNA for the CDR3: TGTGCCAGCAGGAAGGCAGGGGCCTATGGCTACACCTTC. Protein sequence: CASRKAGAYGYTF.

V gene TRBV18 combines with J gene TRBJ2-3; D remains unclear. In germline, CDR1 is KGHSH, CDR2 LQKENI. V was cut by 3 bases and J by 4 bases, with 2 bases left in between. CDR3 length: 11 amino acids. CDR3 in amino acids: CASSPSDTQYF. In nucleotides, the CDR3 is TGTGCCAGCTCACCCTCAGATACGCAGTATTTT.

The chain couples TRBV27 to TRBJ2-5; TRBD1 aligns across 8 bases. The germline CDR1 and CDR2 sequences are MNHEY and SMNVEV (reference sequence). V trimming: 2 bases; J trimming: 7 bases; junction bases outside the gene matches: 18. This CDR3 has 18 amino acids. CDR3 loop: CASSLLPPLTGAWGTQYF. CDR3 bases: TGTGCCAGCAGTTTACTTCCGCCCTTGACAGGGGCGTGGGGGACCCAGTACTTC.

DNA for the CDR3: TGTGCCAGCTCACCACCTACCCCTGTCAGCCACGGGGTGCAGTACTTC. Translating gives CASSPPTPVSHGVQYF. The chain carries TRBV18 and TRBJ2-7, with D possibly being TRBD2 (5 bases). The V and J ends lost 0 bases and 9 bases respectively, with 21 bases between them. The germline CDR1 and CDR2 sequences are KGHSH and LQKENI. The CDR3 extends over 16 amino acids.

CDR3 in amino acids: CASSVGGLAGGETQYF. The CDR3 DNA follows: TGTGCCAGCAGCGTAGGAGGGCTAGCGGGAGGGGAGACCCAGTACTTC. This sequence joins TRBV9 and TRBJ2-5; 12 bases map to TRBD2. Unmatched junction bases numbered 5, after V lost 0 bases and J lost 5 bases. Germline CDR1 SGDLS, CDR2 YYNGEE. The length of the CDR3 is 16 residues.

The rearrangement links TRBV6-9 to TRBJ2-7; D not certain. V was shortened by 0 bases and J by 9 bases, with 21 bases between the two germline ends. Germline V gene data show CDR1 as MNHGY and CDR2 as SVAAGI. The CDR3 runs 16 residues. CDR3 in amino acids: CASSYSRRATVSRQYF. The CDR3 DNA reads as TGTGCCAGCAGTTATTCGAGGCGAGCGACCGTTTCCCGGCAGTACTTC.

This chain connects TRBV11-2 to TRBJ1-1, with TRBD1 as a possible D gene (5 bases). CDR1 is SGHAT and CDR2 is FQNNGV in the germline V gene. Trimming removed 4 bases from V and 1 base from J, with 16 bases in between. This CDR3 region has 16 residues. The CDR3 DNA reads as TGTGCCAGCAGCTCGTACACACAGGAGGGGAACACTGAAGCTTTCTTT. This encodes CASSSYTQEGNTEAFF.

The CDR3 bases are TGTGCTAGTGGTCCTAGACAGGGTGTCTACGAGCAGTACTTC. Protein: CASGPRQGVYEQYF. J is TRBJ2-7 and V is TRBV12-5, with TRBD1 matching 7 bases. Germline V gene sequence: CDR1 LGHNT, CDR2 FRNRAP. V lost 5 bases and J lost 3; bases outside the gene matches: 7. This CDR3 comprises 14 residues.

The chain's CDR3 is CASSQEGRGNTEAFF. DNA for the CDR3: TGTGCCAGCAGCCAAGAAGGCAGGGGTAACACTGAAGCTTTCTTT. V is TRBV4-2 and J is TRBJ1-1; D possibly corresponds to TRBD1 (6 bases). This CDR3 region has 15 residues. V was pared by 0 bases and J by 2 bases, with 10 bases between. Germline V gives CDR1 LGHNA, CDR2 YNFKEQ.

The chain links TRBV14 to TRBJ2-5; TRBD1 matches 7 bases. The CDR3 spans 18 residues. V lost 2 bases and J lost 2; bases outside the gene matches: 14. CDR1 is SGHDN, CDR2 FVKESK, per germline. CDR3 DNA sequence: TGTGCCAGCAGCCAACAGGACAGGCGAGGGTTTTTACAAGAGACCCAGTACTTC. Translated, it gives CASSQQDRRGFLQETQYF. Supplemented by reference TRBV14 and TRBJ2-5, the full variable domain reads EAGVTQFPSHSVIEKGQTVTLRCDPISGHDNLYWYRRVMGKEIKFLLHFVKESKQDESGMPNNRFLAERTGGTYSTLKVQPAELEDSGVYFCASSQQDRRGFLQETQYFGPGTRLLVL.

In DNA form, the CDR3 reads TGCGCCAGCAGCCAACAAGGGGACAGGTATGACTACAATGAGCAGTTCTTC. Its protein product is CASSQQGDRYDYNEQFF. The chain carries TRBV4-3 and TRBJ2-1; 8 bases map to TRBD1. Germline V gives CDR1 LGHNA, CDR2 YSLEER. This CDR3 contains 17 residues. With 2 bases clipped from V and 3 bases from J, the junction kept 9 bases outside the gene matches.

The table lists this clone with a count of one. The chain joins TRBV5-4 to TRBJ2-3; TRBD2 might be the D (6 bases). Germline V gene data show CDR1 as SGHNT and CDR2 as YYREEE (reference sequence). V was shortened by 4 bases and J by 1 base, with 22 bases between the two germline ends. The CDR3 consists of 18 residues. CDR3 coding DNA: TGTGCCAGCAGCCCGTGGCTTGCGGGCAGGGAGGGCACAGATACGCAGTATTTT. Encoded protein: CASSPWLAGREGTDTQYF.

V is TRBV30 and J is TRBJ1-2; the D is unclear. The V gene's germline CDR1 is GTSNPN and CDR2 SVGIG (reference sequence). The CDR3 is 13 amino acids. V lost 3 bases and J 5 bases, leaving 13 bases between the germline ends. DNA for the CDR3: TGTGCCTGGAGCCCCACCATACTTTATGGCTACACCTTC. Its translation: CAWSPTILYGYTF.

J is TRBJ2-7 and V is TRBV6-6; TRBD2 aligns across 9 bases. The V gene's germline CDR1 is MNHNY and CDR2 SVGAGI (reference sequence). Trimming took 6 bases from V and 3 from J; bases not matched to a gene: 12. The CDR3 sequence is 16 residues long. Written as DNA, the CDR3 is TGTGCCAGCAGCTCCTTAGGGACTAGCACAATCTACGAGCAGTACTTC. Translation gives CASSSLGTSTIYEQYF.

CDR3 nucleotides: TGTGCCAGCAGTTTTTCGGTAGGGGGCGAGCAGTACTTC. Translating gives CASSFSVGGEQYF. The gene calls are TRBV28 and TRBJ2-7; D possibly corresponds to TRBD1 (6 bases). The V gene lost 3 bases and the J gene lost 6 bases, with 12 bases spanning the gap. There are 13 residues in the CDR3. Germline CDR1 is MDHEN and CDR2 is SYDVKM.

The V and J genes are TRBV6-6 and TRBJ2-1; a weak D match, TRBD2 (5 bases). Germline V lookup: CDR1 MNHNY, CDR2 SVGAGI (reference sequence). Trimming took 6 bases from V and 2 from J, leaving 11 bases between them. The CDR3 contains 14 residues. The DNA of the CDR3 is TGTGCCAGCAGCCGAGGGTCCACCTACAATGAGCAGTTCTTC. This translates into CASSRGSTYNEQFF.